These 28 T cell receptor beta chains originate from one sample sequenced in a study of blood T cell repertoires in COVID-19. The assay was immunoSEQ multiplex PCR, and TCRdb's table has in-frame clones only and misses some. The sample consists of 40,000 to 55,000 clones, about 89% of them appearing once. Sequencing used peripheral blood. All receptors derive from a man between 65 and 80 years old with active COVID-19.

The chain has TRBV18 and TRBJ2-2; the match to TRBD1 covers 9 bases. From germline, CDR1 is KGHSH and CDR2 LQKENI. Trimming took 3 bases from V and 1 from J; bases not matched to a gene: 0. The CDR3 has 15 residues. The CDR3 DNA is TGTGCCAGCTCACCGGGACAGGGGAACACCGGGGAGCTGTTTTTT. It is translated as CASSPGQGNTGELFF.

This sequence joins TRBV3-1 (or the pseudogene TRBV3-2) and TRBJ2-3, with 11 bases aligning to TRBD1. V lost 4 bases, J lost 4 bases, and 7 bases stayed unmatched. The V gene's germline CDR1 is LGHDT and CDR2 YNNKEL (reference sequence). CDR3 size: 16 residues. CDR3 sequence: CASSRRTGGVADTQYF. CDR3 DNA: TGTGCCAGCAGCCGACGGACAGGGGGCGTCGCAGATACGCAGTATTTT.

The gene calls are TRBV4-3 and TRBJ2-5, with TRBD2 as a possible D gene (6 bases). The ends were cut back, 1 base at V and 4 bases at J, with 16 bases in the middle. Germline assignment: CDR1 LGHNA and CDR2 YSLEER. The CDR3 has 16 amino acids. The CDR3 sequence: CASSQASPVGGETQYF. CDR3 sequence (DNA): TGCGCCAGCAGCCAAGCCTCCCCGGTCGGGGGAGAGACCCAGTACTTC.

V and J are TRBV3-1 (or the pseudogene TRBV3-2) and TRBJ2-4, with a possible D match to TRBD2 (6 bases). Germline V gene sequence: CDR1 LGHDT, CDR2 YNNKEL (reference sequence). The CDR3 spans 16 residues. V lost 0 bases, J lost 6 bases, and 15 bases lay in between. CDR3 in DNA: TGTGCCAGCAGCCAAGAACGGTTGGGGGGTTTAAACATTCAGTACTTC. It is translated as CASSQERLGGLNIQYF.

V is TRBV18 and J is TRBJ1-1; D is possibly TRBD1 (6 bases). The CDR3 extends over 13 amino acids. Germline loops: CDR1 KGHSH, CDR2 LQKENI. V dropped 5 bases and J dropped 1 base, with 8 bases sitting between them. CDR3 amino acids: CASSSGQNTEAFF. In DNA, the CDR3 is TGTGCCAGCTCATCGGGACAGAACACTGAAGCTTTCTTT.

This chain joins TRBV5-1 and TRBJ2-1; 8 bases agree with TRBD1. CDR1 SGHRS and CDR2 YFSETQ come from the germline V gene. V lost 3 bases, J lost 0 bases, and 5 bases stayed unmatched. The CDR3 contains 16 residues. The CDR3 protein is CASSYGQGSSYNEQFF. The CDR3 nucleotides read TGCGCCAGCAGCTACGGACAGGGTAGCTCCTACAATGAGCAGTTCTTC.

The rearrangement joins TRBV11-2 to TRBJ2-7; 8 bases align to TRBD2. CDR1 SGHAT and CDR2 FQNNGV come from the germline V gene. The CDR3 length is 14 residues. V shed 5 bases and J 9 bases; nucleotides not matched to a gene: 12. This chain's CDR3 is CASSRGGLGVGQYF. The CDR3 DNA reads TGTGCCAGCAGCCGGGGGGGCTTAGGGGTCGGGCAGTACTTC.

V gene TRBV20-1 combines with J gene TRBJ2-1, with TRBD1 matching 7 bases. V lost 3 bases to trimming and J lost 8 bases; unmatched junction nucleotides: 4. The V gene's germline CDR1 is DFQATT and CDR2 SNEGSKA (reference sequence). There are 12 residues in the CDR3. DNA of the CDR3: TGCAGTGCTAGTAGGGGGCCACATGAGCAGTTCTTC. It specifies CSASRGPHEQFF.

The chain combines TRBV27 with TRBJ2-7, with 7 bases aligning to TRBD1. CDR1 and CDR2 (germline): MNHEY, SMNVEV (reference sequence). The CDR3 is 13 residues long. The junction had 2 bases not matched to a gene; V was cut back by 6 bases and J by 0 bases. DNA for the CDR3: TGTGCCAGCAGCCGGGACAGCTCCTACGAGCAGTACTTC. It is translated as CASSRDSSYEQYF.

The chain has TRBV23-1 and TRBJ2-7; TRBD1 matches 9 bases. TRBV23-1 is classed as an ORF, of uncertain function. The CDR3 length is 14 residues. Trimming took 6 bases from V and 7 from J; bases not matched to a gene: 10. In nucleotides, the CDR3 is TGCGCCAGCAGACCCAGGGACAGGGTGAGGGAGCAGTACTTC. As protein: CASRPRDRVREQYF.

This chain uses TRBV7-9 with TRBJ2-7, with a weak D call TRBD2 (5 bases). The CDR3 loop spans 13 amino acids. The germline gives CDR1 SEHNR, CDR2 FQNEAQ (reference sequence). The ends were cut back, 0 bases at V and 5 bases at J, with 8 bases in the middle. The CDR3 DNA reads TGTGCCAGCAGCTTAGCGTCGGGGAACGAGCAGTACTTC. It encodes CASSLASGNEQYF. Drawing the rest from reference TRBV7-9 and TRBJ2-7, the complete variable domain is DTGVSQNPRHKITKRGQNVTFRCDPISEHNRLYWYRQTLGQGPEFLTYFQNEAQLEKSRLLSDRFSAERPKGSFSTLEIQRTEQGDSAMYLCASSLASGNEQYFGPGTRLTVT.

The rearrangement links TRBV6-5 to TRBJ1-1; TRBD1 aligns across 8 bases. The V segment lost 6 bases and the J segment 1 base; nucleotides outside the gene matches: 4. The CDR3 length is 14 residues. Looked up from germline, CDR1 is MNHEY and CDR2 is SVGAGI. CDR3 loop: CASRRQGTNTEAFF. The CDR3, as DNA: TGTGCCAGCAGAAGACAGGGGACGAACACTGAAGCTTTCTTT.

This rearrangement joins TRBV7-2 to TRBJ2-5; 8 bases are shared with TRBD2. Trimming took 5 bases from V and 0 from J; bases not matched to a gene: 8. This CDR3 contains 16 residues. Germline V CDR1 and CDR2: SGHTA, FQGNSA. The CDR3 loop is CASSKAQRGNQETQYF. DNA for the CDR3: TGTGCCAGCAGCAAAGCCCAGCGGGGGAACCAAGAGACCCAGTACTTC.

The chain uses TRBV5-1 and TRBJ1-1; 7 bases align to TRBD1. V dropped 0 bases and J dropped 1; count of bases not matched to a gene: 6. The germline V gene has CDR1 SGHRS and CDR2 YFSETQ. CDR3 length: 16 residues. CDR3 region: CASSLDLTGRNTEAFF. The CDR3 DNA sequence: TGCGCCAGCAGCTTGGACCTGACAGGGAGGAACACTGAAGCTTTCTTT. The whole variable domain, filled in from reference TRBV5-1 and TRBJ1-1, reads KAGVTQTPRYLIKTRGQQVTLSCSPISGHRSVSWYQQTPGQGLQFLFEYFSETQRNKGNFPGRFSGRQFSNSRSEMNVSTLELGDSALYLCASSLDLTGRNTEAFFGQGTRLTVV.

V gene TRBV18 combines with J gene TRBJ2-2; TRBD2 aligns across 8 bases. The ends lost 3 bases at V and 0 bases at J; junction bases unmatched: 9. Germline V gene lookup returns CDR1 KGHSH and CDR2 LQKENI. The CDR3 has 18 residues. The CDR3 here is CASSPRGGRSANTGELFF. CDR3 coding DNA: TGTGCCAGCTCACCTCGGGGGGGCCGTTCCGCGAACACCGGGGAGCTGTTTTTT.

The chain links TRBV9 to TRBJ2-7; D may be TRBD1 (5 bases). Germline CDR1 SGDLS, CDR2 YYNGEE. This CDR3 contains 16 residues. V lost 0 bases to trimming and J lost 5 bases, with 18 bases between them. CDR3: CASSVGRTRSFHEQYF. The DNA of the CDR3 is TGTGCCAGCAGCGTAGGGCGGACACGCAGCTTCCACGAGCAGTACTTC.

The gene calls are TRBV6-6 and TRBJ2-2; weak D call: TRBD2 (5 bases). The CDR3 contains 16 residues. The V end lost 4 bases, the J end lost 0 bases, and 12 bases lay between the germline ends. The germline gives CDR1 MNHNY, CDR2 SVGAGI (reference sequence). The CDR3 is CASSLEGRTNTGELFF. The CDR3 bases are TGTGCCAGCAGTTTAGAGGGTCGAACGAACACCGGGGAGCTGTTTTTT.

The chain joins TRBV5-6 to TRBJ1-5; 7 bases are shared with TRBD1. The V segment lost 3 bases and the J segment 1 base; nucleotides outside the gene matches: 1. The CDR3 loop spans 14 amino acids. The germline CDR1 and CDR2 sequences are SGHDT and YYEEEE. The CDR3 loop reads CASSSGQSNQPQHF. The CDR3 region has the DNA TGTGCCAGCAGCTCGGGACAGAGCAATCAGCCCCAGCATTTT. Combining the CDR3 with reference TRBV5-6 and TRBJ1-5 gives the whole variable domain DAGVTQSPTHLIKTRGQQVTLRCSPKSGHDTVSWYQQALGQGPQFIFQYYEEEERQRGNFPDRFSGHQFPNYSSELNVNALLLGDSALYLCASSSGQSNQPQHFGDGTRLSIL.

The chain combines TRBV7-9 with TRBJ2-5; no clear D gene. Between the trimmed V and J ends, which lost 2 bases and 3 bases, there was a span of 7 bases. Germline-derived CDR1 and CDR2 are SEHNR and FQNEAQ (reference sequence). This CDR3 comprises 13 residues. CDR3 in DNA: TGTGCCAGCAGCTTACAGGCTAAAGAGACCCAGTACTTC. This encodes CASSLQAKETQYF.

The V gene is TRBV7-2, the J gene TRBJ1-4, with 10 bases aligning to TRBD1. The CDR3 runs to 14 residues. Losses at the gene ends were 1 base for V and 10 bases for J; bases not matched to a gene: 3. Germline CDR1 SGHTA, CDR2 FQGNSA. The CDR3, as DNA: TGTGCCAGCAGCTTAGAGGGACAGGGGAGAAAACTGTTTTTT. Amino acid sequence: CASSLEGQGRKLFF.

J is TRBJ2-2 and V is TRBV19, with 10 bases lining up with TRBD1. This CDR3 comprises 16 residues. The germline V gene encodes CDR1 LNHDA and CDR2 SQIVND (reference sequence). With 5 bases clipped from V and 6 bases from J, the junction kept 9 bases outside the gene matches. The CDR3 nucleotides are TGTGCCAGTAGTCCTGAGACAGGGGGCTTGGCCGGGGAGCTGTTTTTT. Translating it yields CASSPETGGLAGELFF.

The V and J genes are TRBV6-6 and TRBJ2-3; 8 bases are a match to TRBD2. Trimming at V came to 5 bases and at J to 3 bases, leaving 10 bases not matched to a gene. Germline loops: CDR1 MNHNY, CDR2 SVGAGI (reference sequence). This CDR3 has 16 residues. The DNA of the CDR3 is TGTGCCAGCAGTCAGGGCACGGGACTAGTAACAGATACGCAGTATTTT. It encodes CASSQGTGLVTDTQYF.

The chain recombines TRBV5-1 with TRBJ2-5, with D unclear. CDR1 is SGHRS, CDR2 YFSETQ, per germline. Trimming pared 0 bases from V and 5 bases from J, leaving 14 bases between. The CDR3 sequence is 15 residues long. CDR3 nucleotide sequence: TGCGCCAGCAGCTTGGATGGGCGCAGTGGGGAGACCCAGTACTTC. Its protein is CASSLDGRSGETQYF.

This chain joins TRBV2 and TRBJ1-5; 8 nucleotides agree with TRBD1. CDR3 length: 13 amino acids. Germline V CDR1 and CDR2: SNHLY, FYNNEI. J lost 7 bases, V lost 6 bases, and 5 bases had no gene match. The CDR3 DNA reads as TGTGCCAGCAGGGCGGGACAGGCCCAGCCCCAGCATTTT. Encoded protein: CASRAGQAQPQHF. Filled out from reference TRBV2 and TRBJ1-5, the complete variable domain reads EPEVTQTPSHQVTQMGQEVILRCVPISNHLYFYWYRQILGQKVEFLVSFYNNEISEKSEIFDDQFSVERPDGSNFTLKIRSTKLEDSAMYFCASRAGQAQPQHFGDGTRLSIL.

CDR3 loop: CASSEAPGGETQYF. CDR3 nucleotides: TGTGCCAGCAGTGAAGCCCCGGGGGGAGAGACCCAGTACTTC. The chain joins TRBV25-1 to TRBJ2-5, with 7 bases matching TRBD2. The CDR3 totals 14 residues. V shed 2 bases, J shed 4 bases, and the junction held 4 bases outside the gene matches. Looked up from germline, CDR1 is MGHDK and CDR2 is SYGVNS.

The chain carries TRBV28 and TRBJ2-7, with TRBD1 identical over 11 bases. V was clipped by 5 bases and J by 7 bases; unmatched bases: 7. The CDR3 has 14 amino acids. Germline V CDR1 and CDR2: MDHEN, SYDVKM. CDR3 in amino acids: CASSGQGALREQYF. Here the CDR3 DNA reads TGTGCCAGCAGTGGACAGGGGGCGCTTCGGGAGCAGTACTTC.

The chain carries TRBV27 and TRBJ1-4; 7 bases match TRBD1. The CDR3 consists of 15 residues. J was trimmed by 7 bases and V by 6 bases; bases with no gene match: 11. Germline CDR1 is MNHEY and CDR2 is SMNVEV (reference sequence). The CDR3 sequence: CASRRKTGQGEKLFF. CDR3 sequence (DNA): TGTGCCAGCAGGAGGAAGACAGGGCAGGGTGAAAAACTGTTTTTT.

This clone was picked up one time. The chain couples TRBV5-8 to TRBJ2-1, with 14 bases that match TRBD2. The V gene's germline CDR1 is SGHTS and CDR2 YDEGEE. The CDR3 consists of 17 residues. Trimming removed 4 bases from V and 2 bases from J; junction bases left unmatched: 5. The CDR3 DNA is TGTGCCAGCAGCCGCAGGACTAGCGGGGGGACCTACAATGAGCAGTTCTTC. Its protein product is CASSRRTSGGTYNEQFF.